This T cell receptor beta chain is drawn from a study of identical twins. Points from the study as a whole: Sharing of beta out-of-frame sequences by twins showed a weaker excess. In zero-insertion analyses, partial confounding could arise from invariant MAIT and iNKT cells.

The length of the CDR3 is 13 residues. CDR1 is SGHVS, CDR2 FQNEAQ, per germline. Deletions cut 0 bases from V and 15 bases from J, with 15 bases between. From the 5' RACE reads, TCRdb called clonotypes with MiXCR, one entry per CDR3 protein. Among fewer than 550,000 distinct CDR3 sequences listed, roughly an eighth were seen once. As to this clonotype: Its cognate antigen is unknown.

These data also featured in a second study, about yellow fever vaccine responses in identical twins.

This clonotype was obtained from a woman aged 18-30 years in good health. V usage is TRBV7-8 and J usage is TRBJ2-1; D assignment may be TRBD1 or TRBD2 (6 bases each). Input material: CD4+ T cells sorted from blood. CDR3 bases: TGTGCCAGCAGCTTAGCACAGGGAGGAGGTTGGTTCTTC. It codes for CASSLAQGGGWFF.